This record covers a single TCR beta chain. The data were taken from a study of blood T cell repertoires in COVID-19. This CDR3 has 15 amino acids. The germline V and J ends were trimmed by 3 bases and 5 bases, with 16 bases remaining between them. The germline gives CDR1 SGHVS, CDR2 FNYEAQ. Assay: immunoSEQ multiplex PCR; the TCRdb copy retains only in-frame clones and omits some. The profile shows around 230,000 clones, around 82% of them singletons. Sequencing used peripheral blood. The V gene is TRBV7-6, the J gene TRBJ2-5, with TRBD2 as a possible D gene (7 bases). This clonotype originated in a woman between 35 and 50 years old with active or convalescent COVID-19. The CDR3 bases are TGTGCCAGCAGCTTCTCGCGGGAGAGGGGGGAGACCCAGTACTTC. This gives the protein CASSFSRERGETQYF.